This TCR beta chain was documented in a study of blood T cell repertoires in COVID-19. Study-level information: The United States, Italy and Spain provided the acute and convalescent COVID-19 samples. PBMCs, B-cell-depleted T cells, or T cells were the source of the cDNA or gDNA that made up the material.

Everyone who took part was roughly 18 to 95 years old, and they came from 24 US areas. The CDR3 length is 15 residues. Looked up from germline, CDR1 is MNHEY and CDR2 is SMNVEV (reference sequence). The trim removed 6 bases at V and 5 bases at J, leaving 7 bases unmatched. TCRdb's table, derived via immunoSEQ multiplex PCR, lists solely in-frame clones and lacks some. The top ten hold 10% to 15% of the sample, which has 180,000 or so clones, approximately 88% seen once. This clonotype was sampled from a woman in her fifties or sixties who had recovered from COVID-19. Material: PBMCs or T cells enriched from blood (not recorded which). J is TRBJ1-1 and V is TRBV27; TRBD1 matches 12 bases. The CDR3 DNA follows: TGTGCCAGCAGATCCGCGGGACAGGGGGCAACTGAAGCTTTCTTT. Residues: CASRSAGQGATEAFF.